The rows below give T cell receptor beta chains drawn from one sample of a study of T cell repertoires in cytomegalovirus infection. For these TCRs, the target antigens are not known. In TCRdb, the reads were re-called with MiXCR into one record per CDR3 protein. The repertoire holds approximately 730,000 distinct CDR3 sequences, with roughly 33% as singletons. Sample: cultured PBMCs, taken from culture after CMV antigen stimulation. Receptors originate from a human donor in good health (CMV status not recorded). Some clones in this sample may be carry-over from other donors' samples. The conserved cysteine and the conserved F or W are not part of the CDR3 here. Each record gives: V gene, J gene, CDR3 protein.

v_gene: TRBV15; j_gene: TRBJ2-1; CDR3aa: ATSRDYGTSGRNEQF
v_gene: TRBV12-3/TRBV12-4; j_gene: TRBJ2-7; CDR3aa: ASSLGTPLREQY
v_gene: TRBV12-3/TRBV12-4; j_gene: TRBJ2-1; CDR3aa: ASSLAHSNEQF
v_gene: TRBV5-1; j_gene: TRBJ2-3; CDR3aa: ASSVRGTDTQY
v_gene: TRBV14; j_gene: TRBJ1-6; CDR3aa: ASSQSADSPLH
v_gene: TRBV28; j_gene: TRBJ1-3; CDR3aa: ASSPPTGTSGNTIY
v_gene: TRBV15; j_gene: TRBJ2-1; CDR3aa: ATEIPGAIKNEQF
v_gene: TRBV11-2; j_gene: TRBJ2-1; CDR3aa: ASGTGYGNEQF
v_gene: TRBV4-1; j_gene: TRBJ1-1; CDR3aa: ASSRVGGAEAF
v_gene: TRBV7-2; j_gene: TRBJ2-7; CDR3aa: ASRLSGASSYEQY
v_gene: TRBV5-1; j_gene: TRBJ2-7; CDR3aa: ASSLPGFEQY
v_gene: TRBV19; j_gene: TRBJ1-1; CDR3aa: ASSSGPGNTEAF
v_gene: TRBV6-5; j_gene: TRBJ2-7; CDR3aa: ASTRIRAGALRGEQY
v_gene: TRBV28; j_gene: TRBJ2-7; CDR3aa: ASSLPGQLKYEQY
v_gene: TRBV25-1; j_gene: TRBJ2-7; CDR3aa: ASSESRSEYEQY
v_gene: TRBV7-2; j_gene: TRBJ2-5; CDR3aa: ASSPNRGRETQY
v_gene: TRBV6-8; j_gene: TRBJ1-2; CDR3aa: ASRVDSNYGYT
v_gene: TRBV20-1; j_gene: TRBJ2-1; CDR3aa: SASSGGPHNEQF
v_gene: TRBV7-3; j_gene: TRBJ2-5; CDR3aa: ASLAGKGTQY
v_gene: TRBV7-6; j_gene: TRBJ1-4; CDR3aa: ASSLDLRVQPKNEKLF
v_gene: TRBV11-2; j_gene: TRBJ2-3; CDR3aa: ASRGLARSTDTQY
v_gene: TRBV6-1; j_gene: TRBJ2-3; CDR3aa: ASGEGGTTDTQY
v_gene: TRBV4-1; j_gene: TRBJ2-1; CDR3aa: ASSQELYNEQF
v_gene: TRBV12-3/TRBV12-4; j_gene: TRBJ2-3; CDR3aa: ASSLGEGLGPQY
v_gene: TRBV7-2; j_gene: TRBJ1-1; CDR3aa: ASSLATYAD
v_gene: TRBV7-9; j_gene: TRBJ1-1; CDR3aa: ASSWNRGPVTEAF
v_gene: TRBV7-2; j_gene: TRBJ1-6; CDR3aa: ASSLGPAANSPLH